A selection of T cell receptor beta chains follows, all from one sample in a study of cytomegalovirus exposure and HLA in healthy donors. The data were produced by immunoSEQ multiplex PCR, yet TCRdb's version contains in-frame clones alone and is incomplete. The data show roughly 230,000 clones, 80% to 95% seen once. Sequenced sample: PBMCs. The receptor set was obtained from a girl aged 2-10 years in good health and CMV-seronegative. The CDR3 runs from the conserved cysteine through the conserved F or W. The D gene is left open where the match is weak. Expanded clones get a size class; other rows say once, few or many, or leave the size out.

NA,TRBV7-9,TRBJ2-7,NA,TGTGCCAGCAGCTTAGCAGGCCAGGTCTACGAGCAGTACTTC,CASSLAGQVYEQYF
NA,TRBV7-9,TRBJ2-5,NA,TGTGCCAGCAGCCCCGGGGAGACCCAGTACTTC,CASSPGETQYF
NA,TRBV6-6,TRBJ2-7,NA,TGTGCCAGCAGTTACTCTGGGGGGAGTTCGGACGAGCAGTACTTC,CASSYSGGSSDEQYF
NA,TRBV5-6,TRBJ2-7,NA,TGTGCCAGCAGCTTTTGGGGGGGGGCCGAGCAGTACTTC,CASSFWGGAEQYF
TRBD1,TRBV30,TRBJ1-4,NA,TGTGCCTCTGACAGGGGAAGTGCAACTAATGAAAAACTGTTTTTT,CASDRGSATNEKLFF
NA,TRBV6-1,TRBJ2-5,NA,TGTGCCAGCAGTGTAACACGGGGGTGGGAGACCCAGTACTTC,CASSVTRGWETQYF
NA,TRBV5-1,TRBJ1-4,NA,TGCGCCAGCAGCTTGGGGGGTCAGACAAGGGGGAAACAAAAACTGTTTTTT,CASSLGGQTRGKQKLFF
TRBD2,TRBV9,TRBJ2-7,NA,TGTGCCAGCAGCGTGAACCTAGCGGGGGAAGCCTACGAGCAGTACTTC,CASSVNLAGEAYEQYF
NA,TRBV21-1,TRBJ2-3,NA,TGTGCCAGCAGCAAGGGGTGTTCCGGACAGTCCACAGATACGCAGTATTTT,CASSKGCSGQSTDTQYF
TRBD2,TRBV6-4,TRBJ2-6,NA,TGTGCCAGCAGTGGGACTAGCGGGAGTGGGGCCAACGTCCTGACTTTC,CASSGTSGSGANVLTF
TRBD2,TRBV30,TRBJ2-3,NA,TGTGCCTGGAGTCCCCAACGGACTAGCGGATACACAGATACGCAGTATTTT,CAWSPQRTSGYTDTQYF
NA,TRBV27,TRBJ1-2,NA,TGTGCCAGCAGCCTCGAACCAAGGGGGTATGGCTACACCTTC,CASSLEPRGYGYTF
NA,TRBV5-4,TRBJ2-7,NA,TGTGCCAGCAGCGCGAAACAGGGCTCCTACGAGCAGTACTTC,CASSAKQGSYEQYF
TRBD1,TRBV29-1,TRBJ1-1,NA,TGCAGCGTTGAAGAAGGACAGGGCTTATCGGGGACTGAAGCTTTCTTT,CSVEEGQGLSGTEAFF
TRBD1,TRBV29-1,TRBJ1-2,NA,TGCAGCGTTGATCGGGACAGGGAAGAAGGTACTAACTATGGCTACACCTTC,CSVDRDREEGTNYGYTF
TRBD1,TRBV5-6,TRBJ1-5,NA,TGTGCCAGCAGCCGGACCGGGACAGGGGGATCTGGTGTCTATCAGCCCCAGCATTTT,CASSRTGTGGSGVYQPQHF
TRBD1,TRBV6-1,TRBJ1-5,NA,TGTGCCAGCAGCGTTACAGGGGATTCGAATCAGCCCCAGCATTTT,CASSVTGDSNQPQHF
TRBD1,TRBV5-1,TRBJ1-4,NA,TGCGCCAGCAGCTTGGAGGGGGCGCGGAGTGAAAAACTGTTTTTT,CASSLEGARSEKLFF
TRBD1,TRBV6-1,TRBJ1-1,NA,TGTGCCAGCAGTGAACGGGACAGGCTTCTGAGGGCCAACACTGAAGCTTTCTTT,CASSERDRLLRANTEAFF
NA,TRBV7-9,TRBJ2-3,NA,TGTGCCAGCAGCTCCAATACGCAGTATTTT,CASSSNTQYF
NA,TRBV7-7,TRBJ2-7,once,TGTGCTAGCAGCTTAGCGGACGGACAAACCTACGAGCAGTACTTC,CASSLADGQTYEQYF
NA,TRBV27,TRBJ1-2,once,TGTGCCAGCAGCCCAAGCGGCGCTCGGAGCTACACCTTC,CASSPSGARSYTF
NA,TRBV30,TRBJ1-1,NA,TGTGCCTGGGGGGGACACAGGGCTGAAGCTTTCTTT,CAWGGHRAEAFF
TRBD2,TRBV5-6,TRBJ2-3,NA,TGTGCCAGCAGCAGAACCGGGACTAGCGACACAGATACGCAGTATTTT,CASSRTGTSDTDTQYF
NA,TRBV6-6,TRBJ1-4,few,TGTGCCAGCAGTTTTACGAGGGAGCATGAAAAACTGTTTTTT,CASSFTREHEKLFF
NA,TRBV11-2,TRBJ1-1,NA,TGTGCCAGCAGCTTAGGGGCGGGCGCGGAAGCTTTCTTT,CASSLGAGAEAFF
NA,TRBV19,TRBJ1-5,NA,TGTGCCAGTGACAGAGGGGGTAATCAGCCCCAGCATTTT,CASDRGGNQPQHF
TRBD1,TRBV19,TRBJ2-2,NA,TGTGCCAGTAGTACAAGGGACAGCTACACCGGGGAGCTGTTTTTT,CASSTRDSYTGELFF
TRBD2,TRBV30,TRBJ2-5,NA,TGTGCCTGGAGCCCCACTAGCGGGGGAGACCAGTACTTC,CAWSPTSGGDQYF
TRBD1,TRBV12-5,TRBJ2-1,NA,TGTGCTAGTGGTTTGGGACAGGGGGCTCTGGGGTTCTTC,CASGLGQGALGFF
TRBD1,TRBV18,TRBJ2-7,NA,TGTGCCAGCTCAAGCGGGACAGGGCCCTACGAGCAGTACTTC,CASSSGTGPYEQYF
NA,TRBV6-5,TRBJ1-2,NA,TGTGCCAGCAGTTACCAGGACACCTATGGCTACACCTTC,CASSYQDTYGYTF
NA,TRBV30,TRBJ1-5,NA,TGTGCCTGGAGTGTACGCTCGGCGGGCAATCAGCCCCAGCATTTT,CAWSVRSAGNQPQHF
TRBD2,TRBV6-5,TRBJ2-1,NA,TGTGCCAGCACTACCTCAGCGGGGTCCGGGAATGAGCAGTTCTTC,CASTTSAGSGNEQFF
TRBD2,TRBV27,TRBJ2-2,NA,TGTGCCAGCAGTTTAGAAGGGCGGGAGGGGGACACCGGGGAGCTGTTTTTT,CASSLEGREGDTGELFF
NA,TRBV19,TRBJ2-7,NA,TGTGCCAGTAGTATTCGGGGTTCCGAGCAGTACTTC,CASSIRGSEQYF
TRBD1,TRBV12-5,TRBJ1-1,NA,TGTGCTAGTGGTTCGGGACAGGGGATGAACACTGAAGCTTTCTTT,CASGSGQGMNTEAFF
NA,TRBV6-6,TRBJ2-4,NA,TGTGCCAGCTATGGCCTAGCCAAAAACATTCAGTACTTC,CASYGLAKNIQYF
NA,TRBV7-6,TRBJ2-7,NA,TGTGCCAGCAGCTTAGGAGGGGGGGCAGGGCGTAACTACGAGCAGTACTTC,CASSLGGGAGRNYEQYF
TRBD2,TRBV13,TRBJ2-7,NA,TGTGCCAGCAGCTCCCACCCGACTAGCGGGGCCTACGAGCAGTACTTC,CASSSHPTSGAYEQYF